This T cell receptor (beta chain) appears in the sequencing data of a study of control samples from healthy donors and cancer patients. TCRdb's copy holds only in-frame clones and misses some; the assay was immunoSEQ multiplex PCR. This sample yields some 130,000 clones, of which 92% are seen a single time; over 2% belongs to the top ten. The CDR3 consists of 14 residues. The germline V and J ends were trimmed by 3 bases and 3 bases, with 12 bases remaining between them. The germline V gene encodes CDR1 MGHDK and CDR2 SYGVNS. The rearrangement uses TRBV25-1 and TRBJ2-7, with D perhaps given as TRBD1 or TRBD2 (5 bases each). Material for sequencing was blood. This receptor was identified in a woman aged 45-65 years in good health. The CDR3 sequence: CASSDAGSSYEQYF. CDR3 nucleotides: TGTGCCAGCAGTGATGCAGGGAGCAGCTACGAGCAGTACTTC.